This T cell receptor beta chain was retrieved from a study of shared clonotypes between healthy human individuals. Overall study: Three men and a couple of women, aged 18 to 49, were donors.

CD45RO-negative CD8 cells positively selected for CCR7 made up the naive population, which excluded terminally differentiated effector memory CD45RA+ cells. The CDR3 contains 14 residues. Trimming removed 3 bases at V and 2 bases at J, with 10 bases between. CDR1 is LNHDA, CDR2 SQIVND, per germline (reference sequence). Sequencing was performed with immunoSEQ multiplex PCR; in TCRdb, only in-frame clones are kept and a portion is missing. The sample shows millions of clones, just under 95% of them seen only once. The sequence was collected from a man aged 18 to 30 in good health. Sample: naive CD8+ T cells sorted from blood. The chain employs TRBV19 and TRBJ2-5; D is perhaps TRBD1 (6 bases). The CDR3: CASSMAQGQETQYF. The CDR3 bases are TGTGCCAGTAGTATGGCACAGGGACAAGAGACCCAGTACTTC.